This T cell receptor (beta chain) came from a study of T cell repertoires in cytomegalovirus infection (dated by TCRdb to between 2017 and 2020). Regarding the complete study: Because public TCR beta signatures pointed to carriage of CMV infection together with the matching HLA type, the HLA type of each donor mattered for the analysis. Beyond this particular receptor, the publication reports: In both this cohort and an independent roughly 350-donor cohort, the cumulative frequency of public TCR beta family members distinguished carriers of CMV infection plus the relevant HLA type. The ex vivo response was dominated by HLA-C-restricted CMV-specific TCR beta clonotypes, which also provided the single most frequent clonotype in two of eight donors.

The reads were generated on an Illumina HiSeq 1500. Using fastp trimming at Q25 and MiXCR clonotype assembly, TCRdb reanalyzed the public sequencing data and kept in-frame beta chains. Entries are consolidated by CDR3 protein sequence, retaining the most common genes and DNA. This sample lists some 180,000 distinct CDR3 sequences; about 18% were detected once. The top ten clones comprise 20% to 25% of the sample. This clonotype has just a few counts. What antigen it recognizes has not been identified. No base quality information exists; no much larger clone differs at one position. CDR1 and CDR2 are drawn from the germline V gene: LGHNA, YSLEER. Deletion took 1 base off V and 5 bases off J, with a span of 12 bases between the germline ends. The CDR3 covers 14 residues, taking in both the cysteine and the phenylalanine. Just the 42-base CDR3 DNA is kept, in frame starting at base 1.

The sequenced sample was CD8+ T cells from PBMCs. The chain joins TRBV4-3 to TRBJ2-7, and TRBD1 may be the D gene, going by 5 matching bases. This TCR came from a human donor in good health (CMV status not recorded). Some clones in this sample may be carry-over from other donors' samples. The CDR3 corresponds to CASSQGGTPDEQYF. The nucleotide sequence reads as follows: TGCGCCAGCAGCCAAGGGGGCACCCCCGACGAGCAGTACTTC.